One sample yielded the 5 T cell receptor beta chains listed below, sequenced in a study of blood T cell repertoires in COVID-19. The assay was immunoSEQ multiplex PCR, and TCRdb's table has in-frame clones only and misses some. The sample shows about 80,000 clones, approximately 78% of them seen only once. The sequencing input was peripheral blood. The receptor set was obtained from a man aged 60 to 69 with COVID-19, enrolled during active disease.

This clone showed up just once. The rearrangement joins TRBV5-6 to TRBJ2-2, with a possible D match to TRBD1 (5 bases). V gave up 2 bases and J gave up 3 bases, with 8 bases separating them. The V gene's germline CDR1 is SGHDT and CDR2 YYEEEE. There are 14 residues in the CDR3. The chain's CDR3 is CASSFDRHTGELFF. CDR3 nucleotide sequence: TGTGCCAGCAGCTTTGACAGACACACCGGGGAGCTGTTTTTT. Full variable domain (missing parts from reference TRBV5-6 and TRBJ2-2): DAGVTQSPTHLIKTRGQQVTLRCSPKSGHDTVSWYQQALGQGPQFIFQYYEEEERQRGNFPDRFSGHQFPNYSSELNVNALLLGDSALYLCASSFDRHTGELFFGEGSRLTVL.

J is TRBJ2-3 and V is TRBV20-1; no clear D. This CDR3 contains 11 residues. The V gene lost 7 bases and the J gene lost 4 bases, with 9 bases spanning the gap. Germline V lookup: CDR1 DFQATT, CDR2 SNEGSKA (reference sequence). Here the CDR3 DNA reads TGCAGTGTTTACTTGGCAGATACGCAGTATTTT. Translating gives CSVYLADTQYF.

The chain recombines TRBV5-4 with TRBJ2-5; D ambiguous. From germline, CDR1 is SGHNT and CDR2 YYREEE (reference sequence). Trimming stripped 3 bases from V and 2 bases from J, with 8 bases between. The CDR3 sequence is 13 residues long. CDR3 DNA sequence: TGTGCCAGCAGCTCTAGTCTACAAGAGACCCAGTACTTC. Its translation is CASSSSLQETQYF.

This clone was picked up many times. The rearrangement links TRBV1 to TRBJ2-7; the table's TRBD1 call for D was not verified on the DNA. TRBV1 counts as a pseudogene. CDR3 length equals 16 residues. CDR3 in amino acids: CTSSQEFSGTEYEQYF. In nucleotides, the CDR3 is TGCACCAGCAGCCAAGAGTTTTCAGGGACAGAATACGAGCAGTACTTC.

The rearrangement joins TRBV19 to TRBJ2-5, with D unresolved. The V end was cut by 6 bases, the J end by 2 bases, with 10 bases between. Germline assignment: CDR1 LNHDA and CDR2 SQIVND (reference sequence). This CDR3 spans 13 amino acids. The CDR3 coding sequence is TGTGCCAGTAGCCGACGGAGACAAGAGACCCAGTACTTC. Translated, it gives CASSRRRQETQYF.